The T cell receptor beta chain under discussion was sequenced for a study of CD8 T cells in ankylosing spondylitis. The ends were cut back, 4 bases at V and 4 bases at J, with 20 bases in the middle. The CDR3 is made up of 17 amino acids. CDR1 and CDR2 from the germline V gene are MGHRA and YSYEKL. The sample holds many counts of this clonotype. Quantitative 5'-RACE with molecular barcodes was used to make the TCR beta libraries. Each CDR3 protein gets one entry after TCRdb re-called the 5' RACE reads with MiXCR. The sample lists a few hundred thousand distinct CDR3 sequences; around 11% were seen once.

The receptor was derived from a male donor with ankylosing spondylitis or in good health (not recorded which). The specimen was blood, either unsorted or a sorted T cell fraction (not recorded which). This chain links TRBV4-1 with TRBJ2-1, with D possibly TRBD1 on 6 matching bases. The CDR3 region has the DNA TGCGCCAGCAGCCCACCCAGACAGGAACCTATTTACAATGAGCAGTTCTTC. Protein product: CASSPPRQEPIYNEQFF.